The text below deals with one T cell receptor (beta chain). This CDR3 region has 19 residues. Germline loops: CDR1 GTSNPN, CDR2 SVGIG (reference sequence). Trimming at V came to 5 bases and at J to 0 bases, leaving 15 bases not matched to a gene. Generated by immunoSEQ multiplex PCR, the TCRdb table keeps only in-frame clones and is missing some. This sample has roughly 2,500,000 clones; roughly 93% occur once, and the top ten carry approximately 0.36%. This record belongs to a study of shared clonotypes between healthy human individuals. This sequence joins TRBV30 and TRBJ2-7; 14 bases map to TRBD2. Source material: naive CD4+ T cells from PBMCs. The subset: CD45RA+ positively selected. This receptor was identified in a man in his late teens or twenties in good health. Some clones in this sample may be carry-over from other donors' samples. The CDR3 here is CAWGDTGTSGSLSSYEQYF. The CDR3 nucleotides read TGTGCCTGGGGTGATACCGGGACTAGCGGGAGCTTAAGCTCCTACGAGCAGTACTTC.